What follows are 21 T cell receptor beta chains derived from one specimen sequenced in a study of human T cells and chemical hapten exposure. Time point indicated: patch test 1, 2 weeks after DPC sensitization. Treatment in this sample: therapeutic diphenylcyclopropenone sensitization with weekly scalp DPC. TCRdb ran MiXCR on the RACE reads and lists one entry per CDR3 protein. The sample records around 110,000 distinct CDR3 sequences, 9% to 13% being singletons. The sequencing used whole blood, collected in connection with sensitization to the hapten diphenylcyclopropenone (DPC). All receptors derive from a woman between 50 and 59 years old with alopecia areata. Some clones in this sample may be carry-over from other donors' samples.

DNA for the CDR3: TGTGCCAGCAGCCTAGGACAGCCCAGCACAGATACGCAGTATTTT. Translation: CASSLGQPSTDTQYF. The chain recombines TRBV9 with TRBJ2-3, with D possibly being TRBD1 (6 bases). Deletions cut 4 bases from V and 0 bases from J, with 12 bases between. The length of the CDR3 is 15 residues. CDR1 SGDLS and CDR2 YYNGEE come from the germline V gene.

This clonotype has ten or more counts. This chain joins TRBV20-1 and TRBJ2-5; the D gene is possibly TRBD2 (5 bases). There are 14 residues in the CDR3. Germline lookup yields CDR1 DFQATT and CDR2 SNEGSKA (reference sequence). The V and J ends lost 5 bases and 0 bases respectively, with 13 bases between them. CDR3 nucleotide sequence: TGCAGTGCTTCTATAAGCGGAAACCAAGAGACCCAGTACTTC. Its protein product is CSASISGNQETQYF.

At least ten counts were recorded for this clonotype. The chain joins TRBV18 to TRBJ1-6, with 7 bases matching TRBD1. The CDR3 totals 14 residues. Per germline, CDR1 KGHSH and CDR2 LQKENI. Trimming removed 3 bases from V and 7 bases from J; junction bases left unmatched: 3. CDR3 amino acids: CASSPDRKNSPLHF. CDR3 DNA: TGTGCCAGCTCACCGGACAGGAAGAATTCACCCCTCCACTTT.

The chain has TRBV29-1 and TRBJ2-3; the match to TRBD1 covers 9 bases. This CDR3 has 16 amino acids. With V trimmed by 3 bases and J by 2 bases, 9 bases remained unmatched. Germline CDR1 reads SQVTM; CDR2 reads ANQGSEA. CDR3 loop: CSVEGGTGLFTDTQYF. CDR3 bases: TGCAGCGTTGAGGGGGGGACAGGGCTTTTCACAGATACGCAGTATTTT.

This clonotype was seen repeatedly, ten times or more. This sequence joins TRBV18 and TRBJ1-2; 8 nucleotides match TRBD1. The CDR3 contains 19 residues. Germline V gives CDR1 KGHSH, CDR2 LQKENI. Germline trimming cut 2 bases from V and 8 bases from J; bases unmatched to any gene: 22. The CDR3 loop is CASSPFSLSGTGERFGYTF. The DNA for the CDR3 is TGTGCCAGCTCACCATTTTCGCTCTCTGGGACAGGAGAGAGATTCGGCTACACCTTC.

The chain links TRBV19 to TRBJ2-7; D might be TRBD1 or TRBD2, each matching 5 bases. Trimming took off 5 bases at V and 1 base at J, with 15 bases between the two ends. There are 15 residues in the CDR3. Germline assignment: CDR1 LNHDA and CDR2 SQIVND (reference sequence). CDR3 in amino acids: CASSDRDRLSYEQYF. CDR3 nucleotide sequence: TGTGCCAGTAGTGACCGGGACCGCCTATCCTACGAGCAGTACTTC.

The chain links TRBV20-1 to TRBJ2-3; TRBD2 agrees at 15 bases. Germline trimming cut 6 bases from V and 4 bases from J; bases unmatched to any gene: 14. CDR3 length: 18 residues. CDR1 DFQATT and CDR2 SNEGSKA come from the germline V gene (reference sequence). CDR3 in DNA: TGCAGTGCCGGGGTTGGAATCGGACTAGCGGGAGGGGCAGATACGCAGTATTTT. Translated: CSAGVGIGLAGGADTQYF.

This clonotype was detected ten times or more. This chain uses TRBV4-2 with TRBJ2-7, with D perhaps matching TRBD2 (6 bases). There are 14 residues in the CDR3. Germline CDR1 reads LGHNA; CDR2 reads YNFKEQ. V was trimmed by 0 bases and J by 3 bases, leaving 9 bases between them. The chain's CDR3 is CASSQDLRDYEQYF. The CDR3 bases are TGTGCCAGCAGCCAAGATTTGCGGGACTACGAGCAGTACTTC.

The chain uses TRBV7-2 and TRBJ2-7; the D gene is possibly TRBD2 (6 bases). V was shortened by 4 bases and J by 3 bases, with 7 bases between the two germline ends. CDR1 is SGHTA and CDR2 is FQGNSA in the germline V gene. The CDR3 totals 12 residues. This CDR3 reads CASSWDFYEQYF. The CDR3 coding sequence is TGTGCCAGCAGCTGGGACTTCTACGAGCAGTACTTC. Supplemented by reference TRBV7-2 and TRBJ2-7, the full variable domain reads GAGVSQSPSNKVTEKGKDVELRCDPISGHTALYWYRQSLGQGLEFLIYFQGNSAPDKSGLPSDRFSAERTGGSVSTLTIQRTQQEDSAVYLCASSWDFYEQYFGPGTRLTVT.

The rearrangement uses TRBV20-1 and TRBJ2-3, with D possibly TRBD2 on 5 matching bases. The V gene lost 5 bases and the J gene lost 4 bases, with 16 bases spanning the gap. The CDR3 is made up of 14 amino acids. The germline gives CDR1 DFQATT, CDR2 SNEGSKA (reference sequence). The CDR3 nucleotides are TGCAGTGCTCTATCGCGGGTTTCGGCAGATACGCAGTATTTT. Its translation is CSALSRVSADTQYF.

This clonotype was counted at least ten times. This chain uses TRBV7-8 with TRBJ2-7, with D perhaps TRBD1 (5 bases). The CDR3 is 15 amino acids. The germline V gene encodes CDR1 SGHVS and CDR2 FQNEAQ. Trimming left V 5 bases short and J 6 bases short, with 20 bases between. CDR3 coding DNA: TGTGCCAGCAGCGCCAACCGACAGACCCCCCGCGAGCAGTACTTC. Translation gives CASSANRQTPREQYF.

This clonotype has at least ten counts. The V gene is TRBV29-1, the J gene TRBJ1-1; no clear D. Germline loops: CDR1 SQVTM, CDR2 ANQGSEA. V was pared by 7 bases and J by 4 bases, with 16 bases between. This CDR3 contains 13 residues. CDR3 protein: CSAVPGWGTEAFF. The CDR3 coding sequence is TGCAGCGCTGTTCCGGGTTGGGGCACTGAAGCTTTCTTT.

This rearrangement joins TRBV27 to TRBJ1-1; 9 bases line up with TRBD1. This CDR3 region has 14 residues. CDR1 and CDR2 from the germline V gene are MNHEY and SMNVEV (reference sequence). The V and J ends lost 7 bases and 5 bases, in that order; junction bases with no gene match: 8. The CDR3 sequence: CASTHTGGSTEAFF. For the CDR3, the DNA is TGTGCCAGCACCCACACAGGGGGCAGTACTGAAGCTTTCTTT.

This clonotype has only a few counts. The chain links TRBV6-5 to TRBJ2-5; D is perhaps TRBD1 (6 bases). Germline assignment: CDR1 MNHEY and CDR2 SVGAGI. CDR3 length equals 15 residues. V was cut by 6 bases and J by 1 base, with 15 bases left in between. DNA for the CDR3: TGTGCCAGCAGGCAGGGGACCTACCTCCAAGAGACCCAGTACTTC. Its translation is CASRQGTYLQETQYF.

This clonotype was picked up many times. The chain employs TRBV7-9 and TRBJ2-2; 7 bases match TRBD1. The CDR3 has 15 amino acids. Germline V gives CDR1 SEHNR, CDR2 FQNEAQ (reference sequence). Losses at the gene ends were 4 bases for V and 1 base for J; bases not matched to a gene: 3. Here the CDR3 reads CASSSGTVNTGELFF. CDR3 nucleotides: TGTGCCAGCAGCTCCGGGACAGTGAACACCGGGGAGCTGTTTTTT. The full variable domain, with the rest looked up from reference TRBV7-9 and TRBJ2-2, is DTGVSQNPRHKITKRGQNVTFRCDPISEHNRLYWYRQTLGQGPEFLTYFQNEAQLEKSRLLSDRFSAERPKGSFSTLEIQRTEQGDSAMYLCASSSGTVNTGELFFGEGSRLTVL.

The table lists this clonotype with a few counts. The J gene is TRBJ2-5, the V gene TRBV15; D is unresolved. The CDR3 contains 15 residues. Germline CDR1 and CDR2: LNHNV and YYDKDF (reference sequence). Between the trimmed V and J ends, which lost 8 bases and 2 bases, there was a span of 18 bases. CDR3 loop: CATARMRTRQETQYF. The CDR3 coding sequence is TGTGCCACCGCCCGCATGAGGACCCGACAAGAGACCCAGTACTTC. Full variable domain (remainder filled in from reference TRBV15 and TRBJ2-5): DAMVIQNPRYQVTQFGKPVTLSCSQTLNHNVMYWYQQKSSQAPKLLFHYYDKDFNNEADTPDNFQSRRPNTSFCFLDIRSPGLGDTAMYLCATARMRTRQETQYFGPGTRLLVL.

This clonotype was observed a few times. This chain uses TRBV29-1 with TRBJ2-7; D gene ambiguous. The CDR3 contains 13 residues. In germline, CDR1 is SQVTM, CDR2 ANQGSEA. V shed 1 base and J shed 2 bases, with 9 bases lying between them. The CDR3 DNA follows: TGCAGCGTTGAAGGACCAGGACCCTACGAGCAGTACTTC. Translation gives CSVEGPGPYEQYF.

This clonotype was detected ten times or more. The V and J genes are TRBV5-1 and TRBJ1-3; weak D call: TRBD1 (6 bases). There are 13 residues in the CDR3. Germline assignment: CDR1 SGHRS and CDR2 YFSETQ. The V end lost 4 bases, the J end lost 1 base, and 6 bases lay between the germline ends. The CDR3 nucleotides read TGCGCCAGCAGCACAGGGTCTGGAAACACCATATATTTT. Encoded protein: CASSTGSGNTIYF. Variable domain in full (rest from reference TRBV5-1 and TRBJ1-3): KAGVTQTPRYLIKTRGQQVTLSCSPISGHRSVSWYQQTPGQGLQFLFEYFSETQRNKGNFPGRFSGRQFSNSRSEMNVSTLELGDSALYLCASSTGSGNTIYFGEGSWLTVV.

This chain joins TRBV28 and TRBJ2-7; D might be TRBD1 (5 bases). Between the trimmed V and J ends, which lost 2 bases and 6 bases, there was a span of 8 bases. The CDR3 consists of 12 residues. Per germline, CDR1 MDHEN and CDR2 SYDVKM. This chain's CDR3 is CASSLVGVEQYF. Here the CDR3 DNA reads TGTGCCAGCAGTTTAGTAGGGGTCGAGCAGTACTTC.

The V call is TRBV6-2 or TRBV6-3, the J call TRBJ2-5, with 7 bases identical to TRBD2. CDR1 and CDR2 (germline): MNHEY, SVGEGT. The CDR3 totals 18 residues. V trimming: 2 bases; J trimming: 0 bases; junction bases outside the gene matches: 12. CDR3 DNA: TGTGCCAGCAGTTACCACCAGGGAGGGGAGACGTACCAAGAGACCCAGTACTTC. This encodes CASSYHQGGETYQETQYF.

The chain couples TRBV6-2 or TRBV6-3 to TRBJ1-1; no firm D call. CDR1 is MNHEY and CDR2 is SVGEGT in the germline V gene. The CDR3 contains 16 residues. V shed 4 bases and J shed 3 bases, with 18 bases lying between them. The CDR3, as DNA: TGTGCCAGCAGTTCCACCCATCAAGACTGGTACACTGAAGCTTTCTTT. Translated, it gives CASSSTHQDWYTEAFF.